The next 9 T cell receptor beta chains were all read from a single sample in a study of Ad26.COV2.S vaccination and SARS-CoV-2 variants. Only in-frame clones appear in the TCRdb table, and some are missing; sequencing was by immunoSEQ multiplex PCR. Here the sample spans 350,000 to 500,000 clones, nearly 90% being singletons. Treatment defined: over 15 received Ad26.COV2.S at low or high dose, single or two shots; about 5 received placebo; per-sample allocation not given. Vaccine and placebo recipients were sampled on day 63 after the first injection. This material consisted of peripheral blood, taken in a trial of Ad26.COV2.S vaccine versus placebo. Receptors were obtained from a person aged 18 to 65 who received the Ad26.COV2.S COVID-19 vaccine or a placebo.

The CDR3 protein is CASSLTSGGSDTQYF. The CDR3 bases are TGTGCCAGCAGCTTAACGAGCGGGGGCTCAGATACGCAGTATTTT. The chain employs TRBV11-2 and TRBJ2-3, with TRBD2 matching over 8 bases. Germline V lookup: CDR1 SGHAT, CDR2 FQNNGV. The CDR3 has 15 residues. The junction had 5 bases not matched to a gene; V was cut back by 2 bases and J by 4 bases.

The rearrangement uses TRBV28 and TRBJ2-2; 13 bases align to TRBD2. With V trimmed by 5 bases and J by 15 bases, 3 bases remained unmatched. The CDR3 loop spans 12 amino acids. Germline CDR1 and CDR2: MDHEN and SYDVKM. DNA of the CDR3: TGTGCCAGCAGTGGGACTAGCGGGGTGGTGTTTTTT. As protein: CASSGTSGVVFF.

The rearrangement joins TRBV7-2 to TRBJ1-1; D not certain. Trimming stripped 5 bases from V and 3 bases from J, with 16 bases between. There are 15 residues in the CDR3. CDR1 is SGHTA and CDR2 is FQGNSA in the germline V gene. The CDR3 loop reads CASSLLGEGYTEAFF. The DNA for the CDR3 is TGTGCCAGCAGCCTCCTCGGAGAGGGTTACACTGAAGCTTTCTTT.

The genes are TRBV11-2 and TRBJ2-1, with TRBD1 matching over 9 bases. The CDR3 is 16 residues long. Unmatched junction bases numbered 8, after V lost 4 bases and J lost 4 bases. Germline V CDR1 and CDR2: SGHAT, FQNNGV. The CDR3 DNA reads TGTGCCAGCAGCTCTCTTCCCGACAGGGGGTACAATGAGCAGTTCTTC. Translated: CASSSLPDRGYNEQFF.

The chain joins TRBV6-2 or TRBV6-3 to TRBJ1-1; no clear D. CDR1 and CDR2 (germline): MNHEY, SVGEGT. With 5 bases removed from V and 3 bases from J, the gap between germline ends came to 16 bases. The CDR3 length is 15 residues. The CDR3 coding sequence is TGTGCCAGCAGTACCCTCCGACTGATGGACACTGAAGCTTTCTTT. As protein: CASSTLRLMDTEAFF.

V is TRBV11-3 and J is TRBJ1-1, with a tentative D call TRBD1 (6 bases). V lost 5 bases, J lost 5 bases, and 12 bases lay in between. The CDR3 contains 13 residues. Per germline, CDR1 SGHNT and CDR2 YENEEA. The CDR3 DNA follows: TGTGCCAGCAGCCACAGGGTGGGGACTGAAGCTTTCTTT. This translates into CASSHRVGTEAFF.

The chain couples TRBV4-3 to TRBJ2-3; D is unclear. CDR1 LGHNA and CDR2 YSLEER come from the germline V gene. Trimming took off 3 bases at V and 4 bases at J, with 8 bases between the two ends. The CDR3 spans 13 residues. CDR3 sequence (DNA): TGCGCCAGCAGCCAGGGCCAAGCAGATACGCAGTATTTT. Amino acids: CASSQGQADTQYF.

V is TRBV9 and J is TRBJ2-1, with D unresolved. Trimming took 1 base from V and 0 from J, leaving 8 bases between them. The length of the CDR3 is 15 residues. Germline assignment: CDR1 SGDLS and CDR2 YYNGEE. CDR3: CASSVSGNSYNEQFF. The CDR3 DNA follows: TGTGCCAGCAGCGTATCCGGCAACTCCTACAATGAGCAGTTCTTC.

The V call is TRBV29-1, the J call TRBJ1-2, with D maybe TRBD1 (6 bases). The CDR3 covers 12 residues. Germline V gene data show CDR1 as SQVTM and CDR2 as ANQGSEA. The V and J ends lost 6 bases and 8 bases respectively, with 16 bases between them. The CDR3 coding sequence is TGCAGCGTGGACCGACGGGGGCGAGGCTACACCTTC. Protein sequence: CSVDRRGRGYTF.